This T cell receptor beta chain was profiled in a study of T cell responses to AZD1222 COVID-19 vaccine. Study-wide context: Second-dose recipients at about 4 or about 12 weeks were treated as one pooled group.

The study, taken as a whole, reports: The span of vaccine-associated CD4 TCRs extended across spike, with dominance at 160-218 and 743-854. Spike-specific TCR breadth and depth rose after two AZD1222 doses.

As to this clone: The antigen remains undetermined.

The repertoire was sequenced with immunoSEQ multiplex PCR; TCRdb's copy has only in-frame clones and lacks some. The table lists approximately 100,000 clones, 90% to 95% of them singletons, with 4% to 5% in the top ten. Material: peripheral blood, obtained on day 0 of AZD1222 vaccination. The clonotype was recovered from an adult in good health.

CDR3 DNA sequence: TGTGCCAGCAGCTCGGCGACAGGGGGCGCATTTGGGGCCAACGTCCTGACTTTC. Its translation: CASSSATGGAFGANVLTF. The chain links TRBV5-6 to TRBJ2-6; 10 bases are a match to TRBD1. The CDR3 contains 18 residues. Unmatched junction bases numbered 9, after V lost 3 bases and J lost 3 bases. CDR1 SGHDT and CDR2 YYEEEE come from the germline V gene.